The 8 T cell receptor beta chains reported below all come from one sample, sequenced in a study of T cells after yellow fever vaccination. MiXCR, run by TCRdb on the 5' RACE reads, gives a single entry per CDR3 protein. Seen here are 150,000 to 200,000 distinct CDR3 sequences, approximately 9.9% observed once, and the top ten hold 30% to 45%. Sequenced material: CD8+ T cells sorted from PBMCs, taken 15 days after the yellow fever booster vaccination. These receptor sequences come from a man aged 18 to 30 who received the YFV17D yellow fever vaccine.

This clonotype was found a few times. The CDR3 region is CASSPPSGAQADTQYF. The CDR3, as DNA: TGTGCCAGCTCACCACCCAGCGGGGCCCAGGCAGATACGCAGTATTTT. This chain connects TRBV18 to TRBJ2-3; the match to TRBD2 covers 7 bases. From germline, CDR1 is KGHSH and CDR2 LQKENI. There are 16 residues in the CDR3. With 0 bases clipped from V and 4 bases from J, the junction kept 7 bases outside the gene matches. Full variable domain (outside the CDR3, taken from reference TRBV18 and TRBJ2-3): NAGVMQNPRHLVRRRGQEARLRCSPMKGHSHVYWYRQLPEEGLKFMVYLQKENIIDESGMPKERFSAEFPKEGPSILRIQQVVRGDSAAYFCASSPPSGAQADTQYFGPGTRLTVL.

This clonotype came up a few times. This chain links TRBV7-9 with TRBJ2-3; 7 bases agree with TRBD2. Germline assignment: CDR1 SEHNR and CDR2 FQNEAQ (reference sequence). This CDR3 contains 16 residues. With 5 bases clipped from V and 4 bases from J, the junction kept 12 bases outside the gene matches. The CDR3, as DNA: TGTGCCAGCAGCCCCCACTCCGGGGGGACTGCAGATACGCAGTATTTT. Protein sequence: CASSPHSGGTADTQYF.

The chain carries TRBV27 and TRBJ2-7; D is possibly TRBD1 (6 bases). The CDR3 covers 13 residues. Looked up from germline, CDR1 is MNHEY and CDR2 is SMNVEV (reference sequence). Trimming shortened V by 3 bases and J by 6 bases, and 12 bases separated the two germline ends. CDR3 in DNA: TGTGCCAGCAGTTTCAGGGGTTCGGGCGAGCAGTACGTC. This gives the protein CASSFRGSGEQYV.

The chain has TRBV12-3 or TRBV12-4 and TRBJ2-2, with 7 bases aligning to TRBD2. The CDR3 is 15 amino acids. V shed 2 bases and J 6 bases; nucleotides not matched to a gene: 6. The CDR3 bases are TGTGCCAGCAGTTTAAGGTCTCGGGAGGCCGGGGAGCTGTTTTTT. This translates into CASSLRSREAGELFF.

This clonotype was observed a few times. The chain links TRBV14 to TRBJ2-1, with TRBD1 matching over 7 bases. The CDR3 extends over 17 amino acids. Germline CDR1 is SGHDN and CDR2 is FVKESK. The V and J ends lost 5 bases and 7 bases, in that order; junction bases with no gene match: 17. CDR3 sequence: CASSWRPTGLVRNEQFF. DNA of the CDR3: TGTGCCAGCAGCTGGCGTCCGACAGGGCTCGTGAGAAATGAGCAGTTCTTC.

The chain couples TRBV11-2 to TRBJ2-5; D call uncertain. The CDR3 is 15 amino acids. Germline V gene lookup returns CDR1 SGHAT and CDR2 FQNNGV. The V end was cut by 1 base, the J end by 3 bases, with 12 bases between. CDR3 region: CASSLAALSEETQYF. The CDR3 region has the DNA TGTGCCAGCAGCTTAGCAGCCCTATCGGAAGAGACCCAGTACTTC.

The V and J genes are TRBV7-2 and TRBJ2-4; 7 bases fit TRBD1. The CDR3 has 16 residues. CDR1 and CDR2 from the germline V gene are SGHTA and FQGNSA. V lost 1 base, J lost 5 bases, and 8 bases stayed unmatched. The CDR3 DNA follows: TGTGCCAGCAGCTTAGAATGGGACAGCCCAGAAAACATTCAGTACTTC. Translation gives CASSLEWDSPENIQYF.

This clonotype was seen only a few times. The chain recombines TRBV4-1 with TRBJ2-5, with 7 bases matching TRBD2. Trimming removed 6 bases from V and 5 bases from J; junction bases left unmatched: 6. The germline CDR1 and CDR2 sequences are MGHRA and YSYEKL. The length of the CDR3 is 13 residues. The CDR3: CASRGGEGETQYF. CDR3 coding DNA: TGCGCCAGCAGGGGAGGGGAGGGGGAGACCCAGTACTTC.